The TCR beta chain described here comes from a study of T cells in Graves' hyperthyroidism and ophthalmopathy. Study-level background: Prior to any treatment, at the point of initial diagnosis, peripheral blood was collected.

The CDR3 spans 17 residues. V was clipped by 1 base and J by 2 bases, with 15 bases between them. In germline, CDR1 is SGHTA, CDR2 FQGNSA. This clonotype has at least ten counts. Template material for amplifying TCR beta CDR3 regions consisted of RNA transcripts. Carried out on the TCR CDR3, a first-round RT-PCR used the HTBI primer set. TCRdb used MiXCR to reprocess the multiplex PCR reads, holding one entry per CDR3 protein. The sample holds some 720,000 distinct CDR3 sequences, around 15% seen once. The chain links TRBV7-2 to TRBJ2-4, with D maybe TRBD2 (6 bases). The sequence derives from a man between 18 and 35 years old with Graves' hyperthyroidism. The sample comprised blood. CDR3 in DNA: TGTGCCAGCAGCTTAGTAGCGGCCCGGCTGACCAAAAACATTCAGTACTTC. Its protein is CASSLVAARLTKNIQYF.